This TCR beta chain was identified during a study of T cells in Graves' hyperthyroidism and ophthalmopathy. Researchers took RNA transcripts and amplified the TCR beta CDR3 regions from them. An initial round of RT-PCR targeting the TCR CDR3 relied on the HTBI primer set. TCRdb recomputed calls from the multiplex PCR reads with MiXCR, one row per CDR3 protein. The table lists approximately 430,000 distinct CDR3 sequences, more than 15% of them singletons. This CDR3 has 15 amino acids. V lost 3 bases and J 1 base, leaving 9 bases between the germline ends. This clonotype was observed many times. The clonotype was recovered from a woman younger than 30 with Graves' hyperthyroidism. Sequenced sample: blood. The chain joins TRBV12-3 or TRBV12-4 to TRBJ2-2; D remains ambiguous. The CDR3, as DNA: TGTGCCAGCAGTTTTCAAACTGGGAACACCGGGGAGCTGTTTTTT. This codes for CASSFQTGNTGELFF.